Below, 22 T cell receptor beta chains from the same sample are listed, as sequenced in a study of blood T cells in healthy people across ages. A sample-barcoded 5' primer and a J-beta primer mix were used in a second PCR of about 6 to 12 cycles. TCRdb re-called the 5' RACE reads with MiXCR, one entry per CDR3 protein. The profile shows approximately 690,000 distinct CDR3 sequences, around 41% of them singletons. The sample was blood. The receptors originated from an older man in good health.

Here the CDR3 reads CASSLNGGLGNQPQHF. The CDR3 nucleotides read TGTGCCAGCAGTTTAAATGGGGGGCTCGGCAATCAGCCCCAGCATTTT. V gene TRBV27 combines with J gene TRBJ1-5; D perhaps matches TRBD1 (6 bases). Per the germline V gene, CDR1 is MNHEY and CDR2 is SMNVEV (reference sequence). This CDR3 has 16 residues. V lost 2 bases and J lost 2, with 13 bases in between.

This clonotype was found a few times. V usage is TRBV24-1 and J usage is TRBJ2-5; D is undetermined. The CDR3 spans 13 residues. Deletions cut 5 bases from V and 5 bases from J, with 11 bases between. In germline, CDR1 is KGHDR, CDR2 SFDVKD. CDR3 sequence reads: CATSGDIGETQYF. The CDR3 DNA reads TGTGCCACCAGTGGTGATATAGGGGAGACCCAGTACTTC.

The sample holds a few counts of this clonotype. The genes are TRBV5-5 and TRBJ2-3; the D is unclear. Trimming removed 4 bases at V and 2 bases at J, with 14 bases between. Per germline, CDR1 SGHKS and CDR2 YYEKEE (reference sequence). The CDR3 covers 15 residues. The CDR3 spells CASSTASLNTDTQYF. The CDR3, as DNA: TGTGCCAGCAGCACGGCGAGTCTAAACACAGATACGCAGTATTTT.

This clonotype was seen at least ten times. The rearrangement links TRBV28 to TRBJ2-7; D gene ambiguous. Germline-derived CDR1 and CDR2 are MDHEN and SYDVKM. Trimming took off 3 bases at V and 7 bases at J, with 13 bases between the two ends. The CDR3 is 13 residues long. The CDR3 is CASSLGGWREQYF. The CDR3 nucleotides read TGTGCCAGCAGTTTGGGCGGTTGGAGAGAGCAGTACTTC.

The rearrangement links TRBV20-1 to TRBJ1-1, with D possibly matching TRBD1 (5 bases). Trimming took off 4 bases at V and 6 bases at J, with 12 bases between the two ends. CDR3 length equals 12 residues. CDR1 is DFQATT, CDR2 SNEGSKA, per germline (reference sequence). In DNA, the CDR3 is TGCAGTGCTATGGTCAGGGAGGCTGAAGCTTTCTTT. It codes for CSAMVREAEAFF.

The chain couples TRBV7-9 to TRBJ2-4; 10 bases agree with TRBD2. V gave up 2 bases and J gave up 0 bases; unmatched junction bases: 4. There are 17 residues in the CDR3. Germline V gene sequence: CDR1 SEHNR, CDR2 FQNEAQ (reference sequence). The CDR3 sequence: CASSLNLAGVAKNIQYF. CDR3 DNA: TGTGCCAGCAGCTTAAACCTAGCGGGAGTAGCCAAAAACATTCAGTACTTC.

This clonotype was recorded a few times. V is TRBV15 and J is TRBJ2-5; unclear D gene. Germline V gene sequence: CDR1 LNHNV, CDR2 YYDKDF (reference sequence). CDR3 length: 13 amino acids. V was trimmed by 5 bases and J by 1 base, leaving 8 bases between them. The CDR3 nucleotides are TGTGCCACCAGCCAACGGGTCCAAGAGACCCAGTACTTC. This translates into CATSQRVQETQYF.

The rearrangement uses TRBV30 and TRBJ2-3; tentative D call: TRBD2 (6 bases). CDR3 length: 15 residues. Germline V gives CDR1 GTSNPN, CDR2 SVGIG (reference sequence). Trimming took 1 base from V and 0 from J, leaving 11 bases between them. CDR3 coding DNA: TGTGCCTGGAGTGGTCTGGGACTTAGCACAGATACGCAGTATTTT. It codes for CAWSGLGLSTDTQYF.

As for this clonotype: A read error may be the cause here, since a much bigger clone is one base away. The chain combines TRBV12-3 or TRBV12-4 with TRBJ2-6, with D maybe TRBD1 (6 bases). This CDR3 contains 15 residues. CDR3 in amino acids: CANSLQGSGANVLTF. As DNA, the CDR3 is TGTGCCAACAGTTTACAGGGAAGCGGGGCCAACGTCCTGACTTTC.

The rearrangement links TRBV7-9 to TRBJ2-2, with unresolved D. There are 15 residues in the CDR3. Between the trimmed V and J ends, which lost 2 bases and 6 bases, there was a span of 13 bases. Germline CDR1 reads SEHNR; CDR2 reads FQNEAQ (reference sequence). The CDR3 DNA reads as TGTGCCAGCAGCTTACTCCAAATGGTGTCCGGGGAGCTGTTTTTT. Its protein is CASSLLQMVSGELFF.

The chain employs TRBV6-5 and TRBJ1-2; D remains ambiguous. The germline V and J ends were trimmed by 0 bases and 3 bases, with 14 bases remaining between them. Germline CDR1 MNHEY, CDR2 SVGAGI. The CDR3 covers 16 residues. DNA of the CDR3: TGTGCCAGCAGTTACTCCTGGCAGCTTGGGGACTATGGCTACACCTTC. It encodes CASSYSWQLGDYGYTF.

The chain is built from TRBV7-2 and TRBJ2-3; the match to TRBD1 covers 7 bases. Germline assignment: CDR1 SGHTA and CDR2 FQGNSA. The CDR3 runs to 17 residues. The trim removed 7 bases at V and 0 bases at J, leaving 13 bases unmatched. The CDR3 loop reads CASNPRGGGTSTDTQYF. The CDR3 coding sequence is TGTGCCAGCAATCCCCGAGGGGGCGGAACTAGCACAGATACGCAGTATTTT.

In this sample, this clonotype turned up a few times. The chain links TRBV20-1 to TRBJ2-1; no definite D call. Per germline, CDR1 DFQATT and CDR2 SNEGSKA (reference sequence). Trimming removed 0 bases at V and 4 bases at J, with 7 bases between. The CDR3 runs to 13 residues. CDR3 in DNA: TGCAGTGCTAGAGATGAAGGGTACAATGAGCAGTTCTTC. It translates to CSARDEGYNEQFF.

This clonotype was detected once. At one end the junction does not follow the germline gene, possibly because of a read error. The J gene is TRBJ1-1, the V gene TRBV28, with D perhaps TRBD1 (6 bases). CDR1 and CDR2 (germline): MDHEN, SYDVKM. This CDR3 contains 17 residues. As DNA, the CDR3 is TGCGCCAGCAGTCCCGGAGGGGGTTCGAGGATGAACACTGAAGCTTTCTTT. Protein: CASSPGGGSRMNTEAFF.

This clonotype was counted a few times. The gene calls are TRBV9 and TRBJ2-7, with 8 bases fitting TRBD2. The CDR3 has 15 amino acids. Looked up from germline, CDR1 is SGDLS and CDR2 is YYNGEE. The ends lost 0 bases at V and 7 bases at J; junction bases unmatched: 9. The CDR3 region is CASSVDWAGGGEQYF. The DNA of the CDR3 is TGTGCCAGCAGCGTAGACTGGGCGGGAGGTGGTGAGCAGTACTTC.

The V gene is TRBV6-6, the J gene TRBJ2-3; TRBD1 matches 10 bases. The CDR3 has 15 amino acids. In germline, CDR1 is MNHNY, CDR2 SVGAGI (reference sequence). V lost 5 bases, J lost 1 base, and 3 bases stayed unmatched. The CDR3 bases are TGTGCCAGCAGTGGGGACAGGGGAGGCACAGATACGCAGTATTTT. Translation gives CASSGDRGGTDTQYF.

This chain links TRBV7-3 with TRBJ1-1, with 12 bases identical to TRBD1. The V and J ends lost 2 bases and 5 bases, in that order; junction bases with no gene match: 6. The CDR3 runs to 16 residues. CDR1 SGHTA and CDR2 FQGTGA come from the germline V gene. DNA of the CDR3: TGTGCCAGCAGCTTAGCACCGGGACAGGGGGCGACTGAAGCTTTCTTT. It encodes CASSLAPGQGATEAFF.

The rearrangement joins TRBV9 to TRBJ2-5; 8 bases align to TRBD2. CDR3 length equals 17 residues. V shed 3 bases, J shed 0 bases, and the junction held 10 bases outside the gene matches. Germline CDR1 SGDLS, CDR2 YYNGEE. The CDR3 is CASSATPGGGDQETQYF. As DNA, the CDR3 is TGTGCCAGCAGCGCAACCCCCGGGGGGGGAGACCAAGAGACCCAGTACTTC.

DNA of the CDR3: TGTGCCAGCAGCCTTGGCGAGACAGGGGTTGGGGCCAACGTCCTGACTTTC. Encoded protein: CASSLGETGVGANVLTF. V and J are TRBV5-6 and TRBJ2-6, with 8 bases lining up with TRBD1. The CDR3 covers 17 residues. The ends lost 4 bases at V and 3 bases at J; junction bases unmatched: 9. Looked up from germline, CDR1 is SGHDT and CDR2 is YYEEEE. Together with reference TRBV5-6 and TRBJ2-6, the CDR3 gives the full variable domain: DAGVTQSPTHLIKTRGQQVTLRCSPKSGHDTVSWYQQALGQGPQFIFQYYEEEERQRGNFPDRFSGHQFPNYSSELNVNALLLGDSALYLCASSLGETGVGANVLTFGAGSRLTVL.

The chain combines TRBV25-1 with TRBJ2-1; TRBD2 is a possible D gene (6 bases). The CDR3 length is 14 residues. The germline gives CDR1 MGHDK, CDR2 SYGVNS. Trimming pared 3 bases from V and 8 bases from J, leaving 14 bases between. The CDR3 DNA reads as TGTGCCAGCAGTGAGGGGGGTTTAATCCATGAGCAGTTCTTC. Encoded protein: CASSEGGLIHEQFF.

This clonotype was seen more than once but under ten times. The chain employs TRBV7-2 and TRBJ2-7; D is unresolved. CDR1 and CDR2 (germline): SGHTA, FQGNSA. The CDR3 contains 11 residues. V was shortened by 7 bases and J by 5 bases, with 9 bases between the two germline ends. CDR3: CASTPGDEQYF. CDR3 DNA sequence: TGTGCCAGCACCCCTGGGGACGAGCAGTACTTC.

Points on this clonotype: Just one base apart from a much larger clone, this may be a read error. The chain uses TRBV15 and TRBJ2-3; perhaps TRBD1 as D (5 bases). The germline V and J ends were trimmed by 0 bases and 4 bases, with 11 bases remaining between them. There are 15 residues in the CDR3. In germline, CDR1 is LNHNV, CDR2 YYDKDF (reference sequence). CDR3 sequence: CATSREWGKADTQYF. For the CDR3, the DNA is TGTGCCACCAGCAGAGAATGGGGCAAAGCAGATACGCAGTATTTT.